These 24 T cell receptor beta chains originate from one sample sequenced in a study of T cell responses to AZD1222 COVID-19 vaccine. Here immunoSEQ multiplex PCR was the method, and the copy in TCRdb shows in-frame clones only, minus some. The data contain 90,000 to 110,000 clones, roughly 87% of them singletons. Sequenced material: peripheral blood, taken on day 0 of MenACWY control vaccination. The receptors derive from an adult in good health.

Here the CDR3 reads CATSDSDPYEQYF. The CDR3 coding sequence is TGTGCCACCAGTGATTCGGATCCCTACGAGCAGTACTTC. V gene TRBV24-1 combines with J gene TRBJ2-7; D is unclear. The V end was cut by 2 bases, the J end by 2 bases, with 6 bases between. Looked up from germline, CDR1 is KGHDR and CDR2 is SFDVKD. CDR3 length: 13 residues.

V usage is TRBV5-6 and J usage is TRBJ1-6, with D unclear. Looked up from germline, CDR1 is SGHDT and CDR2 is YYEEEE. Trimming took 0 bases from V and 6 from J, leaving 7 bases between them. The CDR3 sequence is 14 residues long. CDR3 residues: CASSLGSLNSPLHF. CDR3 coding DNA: TGTGCCAGCAGCTTGGGCAGCCTTAATTCACCCCTCCACTTT.

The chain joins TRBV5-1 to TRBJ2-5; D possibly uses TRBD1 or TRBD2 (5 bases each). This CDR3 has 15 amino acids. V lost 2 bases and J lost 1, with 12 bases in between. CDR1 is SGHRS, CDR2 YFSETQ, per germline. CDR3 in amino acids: CASSFSPGTQETQYF. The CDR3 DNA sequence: TGCGCCAGCAGCTTCTCGCCAGGGACCCAAGAGACCCAGTACTTC. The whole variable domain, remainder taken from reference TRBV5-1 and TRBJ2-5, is KAGVTQTPRYLIKTRGQQVTLSCSPISGHRSVSWYQQTPGQGLQFLFEYFSETQRNKGNFPGRFSGRQFSNSRSEMNVSTLELGDSALYLCASSFSPGTQETQYFGPGTRLLVL.

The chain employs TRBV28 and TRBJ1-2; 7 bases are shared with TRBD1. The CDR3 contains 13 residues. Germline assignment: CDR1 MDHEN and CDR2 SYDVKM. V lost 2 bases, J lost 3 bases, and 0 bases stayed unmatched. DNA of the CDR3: TGTGCCAGCAGTTTAGACAGGGACTATGGCTACACCTTC. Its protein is CASSLDRDYGYTF.

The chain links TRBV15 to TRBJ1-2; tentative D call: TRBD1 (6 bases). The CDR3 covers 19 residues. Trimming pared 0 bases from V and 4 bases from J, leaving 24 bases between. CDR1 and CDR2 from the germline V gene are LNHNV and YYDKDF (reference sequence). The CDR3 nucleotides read TGTGCCACCAGCAGAGATGGGGGCCAGGGACCCGGTTATACCTATGGCTACACCTTC. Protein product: CATSRDGGQGPGYTYGYTF.

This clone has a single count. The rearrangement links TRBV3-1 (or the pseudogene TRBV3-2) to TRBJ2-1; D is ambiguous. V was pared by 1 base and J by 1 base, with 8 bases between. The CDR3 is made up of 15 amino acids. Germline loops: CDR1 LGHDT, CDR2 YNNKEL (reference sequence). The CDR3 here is CASSQVIGSYNEQFF. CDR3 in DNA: TGTGCCAGCAGCCAAGTTATTGGTTCCTACAATGAGCAGTTCTTC.

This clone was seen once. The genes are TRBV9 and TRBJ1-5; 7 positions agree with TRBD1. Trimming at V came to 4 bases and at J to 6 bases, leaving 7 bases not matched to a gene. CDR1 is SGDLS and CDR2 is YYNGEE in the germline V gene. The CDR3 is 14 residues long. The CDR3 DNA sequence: TGTGCCAGCAGCCCGACAGGGCTGGGTCAGCCCCAGCATTTT. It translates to CASSPTGLGQPQHF.

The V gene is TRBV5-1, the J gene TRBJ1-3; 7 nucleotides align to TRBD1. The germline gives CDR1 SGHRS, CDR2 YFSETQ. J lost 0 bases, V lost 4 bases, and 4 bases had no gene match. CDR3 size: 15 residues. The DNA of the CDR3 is TGCGCCAGCAGCCTACAGGGGAGCTCTGGAAACACCATATATTTT. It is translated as CASSLQGSSGNTIYF. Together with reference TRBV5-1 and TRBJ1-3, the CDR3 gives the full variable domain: KAGVTQTPRYLIKTRGQQVTLSCSPISGHRSVSWYQQTPGQGLQFLFEYFSETQRNKGNFPGRFSGRQFSNSRSEMNVSTLELGDSALYLCASSLQGSSGNTIYFGEGSWLTVV.

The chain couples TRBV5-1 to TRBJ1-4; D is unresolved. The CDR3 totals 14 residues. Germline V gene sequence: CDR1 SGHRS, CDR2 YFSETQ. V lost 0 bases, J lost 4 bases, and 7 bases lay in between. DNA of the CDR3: TGCGCCAGCAGCTTGGGGGCATATAATGAAAAACTGTTTTTT. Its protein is CASSLGAYNEKLFF.

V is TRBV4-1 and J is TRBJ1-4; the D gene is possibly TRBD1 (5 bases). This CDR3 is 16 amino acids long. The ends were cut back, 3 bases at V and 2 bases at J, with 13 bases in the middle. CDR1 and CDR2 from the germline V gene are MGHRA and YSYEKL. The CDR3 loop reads CASSQGRVGTNEKLFF. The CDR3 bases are TGCGCCAGCAGCCAGGGCAGGGTGGGGACTAATGAAAAACTGTTTTTT.

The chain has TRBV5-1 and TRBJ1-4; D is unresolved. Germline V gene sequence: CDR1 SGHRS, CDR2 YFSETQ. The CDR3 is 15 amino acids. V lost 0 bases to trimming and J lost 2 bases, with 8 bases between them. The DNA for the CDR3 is TGCGCCAGCAGCTTGGCTGCCGGGACTAATGAAAAACTGTTTTTT. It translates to CASSLAAGTNEKLFF.

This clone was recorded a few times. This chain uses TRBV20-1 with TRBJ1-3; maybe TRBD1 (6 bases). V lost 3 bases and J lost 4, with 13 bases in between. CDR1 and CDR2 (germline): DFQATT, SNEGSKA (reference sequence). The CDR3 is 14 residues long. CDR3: CSASETGPGNTIYF. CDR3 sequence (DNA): TGCAGTGCTAGTGAAACAGGGCCGGGAAACACCATATATTTT.

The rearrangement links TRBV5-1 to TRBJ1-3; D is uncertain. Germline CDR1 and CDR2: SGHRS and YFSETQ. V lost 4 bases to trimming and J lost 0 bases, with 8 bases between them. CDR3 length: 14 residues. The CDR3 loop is CASSLQSSGNTIYF. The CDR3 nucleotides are TGCGCCAGCAGCCTACAGTCCTCTGGAAACACCATATATTTT. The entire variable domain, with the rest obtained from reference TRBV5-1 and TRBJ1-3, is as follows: KAGVTQTPRYLIKTRGQQVTLSCSPISGHRSVSWYQQTPGQGLQFLFEYFSETQRNKGNFPGRFSGRQFSNSRSEMNVSTLELGDSALYLCASSLQSSGNTIYFGEGSWLTVV.

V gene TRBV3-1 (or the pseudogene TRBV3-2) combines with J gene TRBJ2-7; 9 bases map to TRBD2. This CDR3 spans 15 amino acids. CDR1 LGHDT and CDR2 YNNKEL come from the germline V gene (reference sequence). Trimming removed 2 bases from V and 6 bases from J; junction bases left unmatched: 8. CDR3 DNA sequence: TGTGCCAGCAGCCAACACGGCGGGAGGGCTGTCGAGCAGTACTTC. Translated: CASSQHGGRAVEQYF.

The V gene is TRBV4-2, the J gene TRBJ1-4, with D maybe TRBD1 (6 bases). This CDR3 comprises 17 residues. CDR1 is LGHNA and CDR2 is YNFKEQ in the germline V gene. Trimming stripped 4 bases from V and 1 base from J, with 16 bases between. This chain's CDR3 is CASSLRTDTLTNEKLFF. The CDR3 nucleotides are TGTGCCAGCAGCCTTAGGACAGACACCCTAACTAATGAAAAACTGTTTTTT.

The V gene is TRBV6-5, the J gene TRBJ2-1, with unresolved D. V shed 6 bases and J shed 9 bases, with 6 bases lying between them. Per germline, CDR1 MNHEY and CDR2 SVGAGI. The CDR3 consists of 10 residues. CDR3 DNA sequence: TGTGCCAGCAGCCTAGGTGAGCAGTTCTTC. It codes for CASSLGEQFF.

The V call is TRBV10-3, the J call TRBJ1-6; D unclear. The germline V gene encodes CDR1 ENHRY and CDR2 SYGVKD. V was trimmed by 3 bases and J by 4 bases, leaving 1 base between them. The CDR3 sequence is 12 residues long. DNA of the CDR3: TGTGCCATCAGTGATTATAATTCACCCCTCCACTTT. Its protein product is CAISDYNSPLHF.

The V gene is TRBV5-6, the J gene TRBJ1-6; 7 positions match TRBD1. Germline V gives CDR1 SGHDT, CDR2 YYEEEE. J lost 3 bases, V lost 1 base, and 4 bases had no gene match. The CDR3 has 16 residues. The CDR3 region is CASSLYGQVYNSPLHF. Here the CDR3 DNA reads TGTGCCAGCAGCTTGTACGGACAGGTCTATAATTCACCCCTCCACTTT.

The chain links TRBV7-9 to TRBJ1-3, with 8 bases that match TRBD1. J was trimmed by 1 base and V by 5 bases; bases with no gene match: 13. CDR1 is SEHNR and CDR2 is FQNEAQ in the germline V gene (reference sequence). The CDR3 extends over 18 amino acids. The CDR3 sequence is CASSLGTGLLLSGNTIYF. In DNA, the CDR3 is TGTGCCAGCAGCCTCGGGACAGGCCTTCTTCTTTCTGGAAACACCATATATTTT.

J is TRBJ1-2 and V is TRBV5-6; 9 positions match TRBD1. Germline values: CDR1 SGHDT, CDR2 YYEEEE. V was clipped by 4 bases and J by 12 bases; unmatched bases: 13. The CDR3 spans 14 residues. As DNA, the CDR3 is TGTGCCAGCAGCGGGACCGGGACAGGGAAAGTGCACACCTTC. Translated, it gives CASSGTGTGKVHTF.

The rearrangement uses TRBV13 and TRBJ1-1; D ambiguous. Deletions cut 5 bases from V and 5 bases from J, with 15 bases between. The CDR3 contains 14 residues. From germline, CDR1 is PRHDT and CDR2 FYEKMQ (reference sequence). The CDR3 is CASSAGPLGTEAFF. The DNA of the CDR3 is TGTGCCAGCAGCGCCGGCCCCTTAGGGACTGAAGCTTTCTTT.

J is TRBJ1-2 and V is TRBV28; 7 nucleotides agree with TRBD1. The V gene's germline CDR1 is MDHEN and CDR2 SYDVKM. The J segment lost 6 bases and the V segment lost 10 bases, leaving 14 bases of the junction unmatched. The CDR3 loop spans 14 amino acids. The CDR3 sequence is CATTPGGVNHGYTF. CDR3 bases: TGTGCCACCACCCCAGGGGGGGTTAATCATGGCTACACCTTC.

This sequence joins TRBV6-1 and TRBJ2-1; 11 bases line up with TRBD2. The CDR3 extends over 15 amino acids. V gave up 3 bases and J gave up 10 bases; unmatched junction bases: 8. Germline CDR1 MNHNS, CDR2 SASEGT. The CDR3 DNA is TGTGCCAGCAGTGATTGGACTAGCGGGCTTCGGGAGCAGTTCTTC. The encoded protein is CASSDWTSGLREQFF.

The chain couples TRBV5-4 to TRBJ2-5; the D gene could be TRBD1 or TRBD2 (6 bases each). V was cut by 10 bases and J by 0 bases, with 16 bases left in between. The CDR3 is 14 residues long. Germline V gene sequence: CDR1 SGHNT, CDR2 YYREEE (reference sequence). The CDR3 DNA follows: TGTGCCGGAAGAACCGGGGGCCACCAAGAGACCCAGTACTTC. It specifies CAGRTGGHQETQYF.